This is a list of T cell receptor beta chains from one sample in a study of PD-1 blockade in mismatch repair-deficient tumors. Only in-frame clones appear in the TCRdb table, and some are missing; sequencing was by immunoSEQ multiplex PCR. The sample consists of roughly 45,000 clones, more than 65% of them appearing once. Specimen: PBMCs, collected before pembrolizumab treatment. These receptors all come from an adult with mismatch repair-deficient cancer. The CDR3 runs from the conserved cysteine through the conserved F or W. D genes are given only for firm matches. A row's size may be missing; if present it is once, few, many or a size class.

size: .
V: TRBV7-2
J: TRBJ2-1
D: .
DNA: TGTGCCAGCAGCTCACGATTCAGTGAGCAGTTCTTC
CDR3: CASSSRFSEQFF

size: .
V: TRBV6-1
J: TRBJ2-6
D: TRBD1
DNA: TGTGCCAGCAGTGAAGCGCAAGGGACAGGGGGTCGCTCTGGGGCCAACGTCCTGACTTTC
CDR3: CASSEAQGTGGRSGANVLTF

size: .
V: TRBV11-2
J: TRBJ2-7
D: TRBD2
DNA: TGTGCCAGCAGCTTAGATTCACTAGCGGGAGTTCTTTACGAGCAGTACTTC
CDR3: CASSLDSLAGVLYEQYF

size: medium-sized
V: TRBV18
J: TRBJ1-4
D: .
DNA: TGTGCCAGCTCACCACGCGAAGAGAGGGAAAAACTGTTTTTT
CDR3: CASSPREEREKLFF

size: few
V: TRBV4-3
J: TRBJ2-3
D: TRBD1
DNA: TGCGCCAGCAGCCAAGATACGGGACAGAACGTAGATACGCAGTATTTT
CDR3: CASSQDTGQNVDTQYF

size: .
V: TRBV7-3
J: TRBJ2-1
D: TRBD2
DNA: TGTGCCAGCAGCTCGACTAGCGGGGACTACAATGAGCAGTTCTTC
CDR3: CASSSTSGDYNEQFF

size: .
V: TRBV5-1
J: TRBJ2-6
D: .
DNA: TGCGCCAGCAGTACAGGGTCCTCTGGGGCCAACGTCCTGACTTTC
CDR3: CASSTGSSGANVLTF

size: .
V: TRBV6-5
J: TRBJ2-7
D: .
DNA: TGTGCCAGCAGGTCCCTACTGACGAGCGAGCAGTACTTC
CDR3: CASRSLLTSEQYF

size: .
V: TRBV7-3
J: TRBJ1-1
D: .
DNA: TGTGCCAGCAGCTTGCTTCCGAACACTGAAGCTTTCTTT
CDR3: CASSLLPNTEAFF

size: .
V: TRBV18
J: TRBJ1-1
D: .
DNA: TGTGCCAGCTCCACTGTGGGAGGCGCTGAAGCTTTCTTT
CDR3: CASSTVGGAEAFF

size: .
V: TRBV21-1
J: TRBJ2-3
D: .
DNA: TGTGCCAGCAGCAAAGTCGGGAGTGGAGATACGCAGTATTTT
CDR3: CASSKVGSGDTQYF

size: .
V: TRBV11-3
J: TRBJ2-1
D: TRBD2
DNA: TGTGCCAGCAGCTTAGAGTCGGCGGGAGGGCCCTACAATGAGCAGTTCTTC
CDR3: CASSLESAGGPYNEQFF

size: .
V: TRBV11-3
J: TRBJ2-5
D: .
DNA: TGTGCCAGCAGCTCGTCCAGGCCGGGGGCGCGGGAGACCCAGTACTTC
CDR3: CASSSSRPGARETQYF

size: .
V: TRBV2
J: TRBJ2-7
D: .
DNA: TGTGCCAGCAATGATGCCGGACGGATATACGAGCAGTACTTC
CDR3: CASNDAGRIYEQYF

size: .
V: TRBV28
J: TRBJ2-1
D: .
DNA: TGTGCCACCCAAGAGGGGCAGGTCGCCGAGCAGTTCTTC
CDR3: CATQEGQVAEQFF

size: once
V: TRBV7-9
J: TRBJ2-3
D: TRBD1
DNA: TGTGCCAGCAGCTCGCAGGGGGCGCGCACAGATACGCAGTATTTT
CDR3: CASSSQGARTDTQYF

size: .
V: TRBV5-1
J: TRBJ2-7
D: .
DNA: TGCGCCAGCAGCTCGGCGGGGCGGCCCCCCTACGAGCAGTACTTC
CDR3: CASSSAGRPPYEQYF

size: few
V: TRBV7-9
J: TRBJ2-6
D: .
DNA: TGTGCCAGCAGCTTAGCGGTCTCTGGGGCCAACGTCCTGACTTTC
CDR3: CASSLAVSGANVLTF

size: .
V: TRBV7-3
J: TRBJ2-1
D: .
DNA: TGTGCCAGCAGCCCAATACGTACAGGTTACAATGAGCAGTTCTTC
CDR3: CASSPIRTGYNEQFF

size: .
V: TRBV2
J: TRBJ1-1
D: TRBD1
DNA: TGTGCCGGCCGGGACAGGGTGTTAGAAATGAACACTGAAGCTTTCTTT
CDR3: CAGRDRVLEMNTEAFF

size: .
V: TRBV4-1
J: TRBJ2-2
D: .
DNA: TGCGCCAGCAGCCAAGTAGGACAGACCGCGAACACCGGGGAGCTGTTTTTT
CDR3: CASSQVGQTANTGELFF

size: .
V: TRBV5-6
J: TRBJ1-2
D: .
DNA: TGTGCCAGCAGCCTCGGGGCGGGCTACACCTTC
CDR3: CASSLGAGYTF

size: .
V: TRBV6-5
J: TRBJ1-2
D: TRBD1
DNA: TGTGCCAGCAGTTCCAGACAGGGACTTGGCTACACCTTC
CDR3: CASSSRQGLGYTF

size: once
V: TRBV19
J: TRBJ2-7
D: .
DNA: TGTGCCAGTAGTACCCGCCAGGGGATGGGGTACGAGCAGTACTTC
CDR3: CASSTRQGMGYEQYF